This T cell receptor beta chain was found in a study of T cell changes during pregnancy in multiple sclerosis. The CDR3 is made up of 14 amino acids. V was shortened by 10 bases and J by 3 bases, with 16 bases between the two germline ends. Germline V gene lookup returns CDR1 MNHNY and CDR2 SVGAGI (reference sequence). Sequenced by immunoSEQ multiplex PCR; TCRdb stores in-frame clones only, minus some. This sample has about 60,000 clones, with around 90% found just once. The TCR originated in a female donor in good health, enrolled as a control in a pregnancy study. The sample was CD4+ T cells from peripheral blood mononuclear cells, taken after pregnancy. This chain uses TRBV6-6 with TRBJ1-3; D is unclear. CDR3 region: CATIQLNVGNTIYF. The CDR3 DNA is TGTGCCACCATTCAACTTAACGTTGGAAACACCATATATTTT.